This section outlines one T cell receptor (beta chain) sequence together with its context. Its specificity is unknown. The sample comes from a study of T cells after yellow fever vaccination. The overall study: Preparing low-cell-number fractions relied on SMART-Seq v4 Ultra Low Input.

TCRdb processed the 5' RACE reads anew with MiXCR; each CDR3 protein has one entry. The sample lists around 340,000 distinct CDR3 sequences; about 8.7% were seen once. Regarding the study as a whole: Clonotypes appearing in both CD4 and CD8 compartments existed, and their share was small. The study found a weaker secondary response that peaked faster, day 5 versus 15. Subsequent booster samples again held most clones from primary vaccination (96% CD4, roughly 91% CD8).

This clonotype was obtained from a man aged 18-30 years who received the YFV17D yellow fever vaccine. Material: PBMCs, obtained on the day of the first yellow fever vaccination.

The CDR3 is CSAADVGNTEAFF. CDR3 DNA: TGCAGTGCCGCAGACGTCGGGAACACTGAAGCTTTCTTT. The chain links TRBV20-1 to TRBJ1-1; no definite D call. V lost 6 bases and J lost 1, with 12 bases in between. CDR3 size: 13 residues. Germline CDR1 DFQATT, CDR2 SNEGSKA (reference sequence).